This TCR beta chain was sequenced during a study of OX40 agonist ivuxolimab in advanced cancers. Whole-study context: Antecedent anti-PD-1, anti-PD-L1 or anti-CTLA-4 therapy was permissible, with roughly 36% having received some.

Sequencing used immunoSEQ multiplex PCR; TCRdb keeps in-frame clones, though not all of them. The table shows 84,000 or so clones, with approximately 95% occurring only once. Study outcomes and limitations: Relative to CD4+, CD8+ T cells held more expanded clones on average.

A note on this clone: Its specificity is unknown.

The CDR3 contains 16 residues. Germline-derived CDR1 and CDR2 are MNHEY and SVGAGI. V shed 2 bases and J shed 8 bases, with 21 bases lying between them. V gene TRBV6-5 combines with J gene TRBJ1-2; D gene unclear. This sample comprised CD4+ or CD8+ T cells sorted from blood, obtained in a trial of the OX40 agonist ivuxolimab. This TCR derives from an adult with an advanced solid tumor such as melanoma, head and neck, liver or kidney cancer. This CDR3 is CASSYVLIDGPDGYTF. The CDR3 coding sequence is TGTGCCAGCAGTTACGTCCTAATCGACGGACCGGACGGCTACACCTTC.